These 13 T cell receptor beta chains share one sample of origin, sequenced in a study of OX40 agonist ivuxolimab in advanced cancers. Sequencing used immunoSEQ multiplex PCR; TCRdb keeps in-frame clones, though not all of them. Here the sample spans 95,000 or so clones, approximately 85% being singletons. Material: CD4+ or CD8+ T cells sorted from blood, obtained in a trial of the OX40 agonist ivuxolimab. Receptors were obtained from an adult with an advanced solid tumor such as melanoma, head and neck, liver or kidney cancer.

This rearrangement joins TRBV6-1 to TRBJ2-7; TRBD1 matches at 9 bases. J gave up 4 bases and V 4 bases, and 5 bases lay outside the gene matches. CDR3 length: 14 residues. Germline CDR1 reads MNHNS; CDR2 reads SASEGT. The CDR3 sequence: CASSVQGASYEQYF. The CDR3, as DNA: TGTGCCAGCAGTGTACAGGGGGCTTCGTACGAGCAGTACTTC.

The gene calls are TRBV19 and TRBJ2-6, with D possibly being TRBD1 (5 bases). The ends were cut back, 3 bases at V and 2 bases at J, with 11 bases in the middle. Germline V CDR1 and CDR2: LNHDA, SQIVND (reference sequence). This CDR3 is built from 16 residues. CDR3 sequence reads: CASSISGPTGANVLTF. The DNA of the CDR3 is TGTGCCAGTAGTATTTCAGGGCCCACTGGGGCCAACGTCCTGACTTTC.

V usage is TRBV7-3 and J usage is TRBJ2-3, with 10 bases aligning to TRBD2. The V and J ends lost 3 bases and 6 bases, in that order; junction bases with no gene match: 3. The CDR3 has 14 residues. Germline CDR1 reads SGHTA; CDR2 reads FQGTGA. In DNA form, the CDR3 reads TGTGCCAGCAGCTTCCTAGCGGGAGTGGATACGCAGTATTTT. Translated, it gives CASSFLAGVDTQYF.

The gene calls are TRBV28 and TRBJ1-1, with a possible D match to TRBD1 (6 bases). The CDR3 consists of 16 residues. From germline, CDR1 is MDHEN and CDR2 SYDVKM. V shed 5 bases and J shed 12 bases, with 28 bases lying between them. The CDR3 loop is CASSIHGQRSTWETFF. The CDR3 nucleotides are TGTGCCAGCAGTATACACGGACAGCGGAGTACGTGGGAGACTTTCTTT.

This rearrangement joins TRBV6-5 to TRBJ2-2; D gene unclear. V gave up 0 bases and J gave up 7 bases, with 15 bases separating them. CDR1 is MNHEY, CDR2 SVGAGI, per germline. The CDR3 length is 16 residues. CDR3 in DNA: TGTGCCAGCAGTTACTCGATCGTAACGGGCATCGGGGAGCTGTTTTTT. This encodes CASSYSIVTGIGELFF.

This chain links TRBV4-2 with TRBJ2-7, with 14 bases matching TRBD2. V lost 6 bases to trimming and J lost 4 bases; unmatched junction nucleotides: 14. Germline assignment: CDR1 LGHNA and CDR2 YNFKEQ. This CDR3 is 18 amino acids long. The CDR3 nucleotides read TGTGCCAGCAGTCCCGGGACTAGCGGGGGATTTCGGAGGTACGAGCAGTACTTC. It encodes CASSPGTSGGFRRYEQYF.

The chain links TRBV27 to TRBJ2-7, with 8 bases identical to TRBD1. The V and J ends lost 6 bases and 6 bases, in that order; junction bases with no gene match: 10. The CDR3 extends over 14 amino acids. In germline, CDR1 is MNHEY, CDR2 SMNVEV (reference sequence). The CDR3 reads CASSPRTGSSEQYF. CDR3 DNA sequence: TGTGCCAGCAGCCCCAGGACAGGGTCGAGCGAGCAGTACTTC.

This chain uses TRBV4-1 with TRBJ2-1, with a weak D call TRBD1 (5 bases). This CDR3 has 16 amino acids. CDR1 and CDR2 from the germline V gene are MGHRA and YSYEKL. V was pared by 0 bases and J by 2 bases, with 11 bases between. Written as DNA, the CDR3 is TGCGCCAGCAGCCAAGAAATGACAGACCCCTACAATGAGCAGTTCTTC. Translating gives CASSQEMTDPYNEQFF.

The gene calls are TRBV5-4 and TRBJ2-1; 7 positions agree with TRBD2. Germline values: CDR1 SGHNT, CDR2 YYREEE (reference sequence). Unmatched junction bases numbered 7, after V lost 4 bases and J lost 3 bases. CDR3 length equals 15 residues. CDR3 in amino acids: CASSEGTTFYNEQFF. CDR3 DNA: TGTGCCAGCAGCGAGGGGACTACCTTCTACAATGAGCAGTTCTTC.

The chain recombines TRBV6-1 with TRBJ2-1; D gene uncertain. CDR3 length: 12 amino acids. V lost 2 bases and J 8 bases, leaving 7 bases between the germline ends. The germline gives CDR1 MNHNS, CDR2 SASEGT. CDR3 region: CASSERIDEQFF. CDR3 coding DNA: TGTGCCAGCAGTGAAAGAATCGATGAGCAGTTCTTC.

The chain carries TRBV13 and TRBJ2-1; 9 bases line up with TRBD2. Germline CDR1 is PRHDT and CDR2 is FYEKMQ (reference sequence). This CDR3 comprises 16 residues. V lost 2 bases to trimming and J lost 6 bases; unmatched junction nucleotides: 8. CDR3 in DNA: TGTGCCAGCAGCTTAACCCTCCTAGCGGGATCCAATGAGCAGTTCTTC. Translation gives CASSLTLLAGSNEQFF.

This chain links TRBV9 with TRBJ2-7; no reliable D call. CDR3 length: 15 residues. V lost 3 bases and J 7 bases, leaving 20 bases between the germline ends. Germline V gene data show CDR1 as SGDLS and CDR2 as YYNGEE. CDR3 loop: CASSGTPGLLGEQYF. The CDR3 DNA sequence: TGTGCCAGCAGCGGAACACCGGGTCTTCTGGGGGAGCAGTACTTC.

V and J are TRBV9 and TRBJ2-7; 7 nucleotides align to TRBD2. With 0 bases clipped from V and 2 bases from J, the junction kept 5 bases outside the gene matches. The CDR3 is 15 amino acids. Per the germline V gene, CDR1 is SGDLS and CDR2 is YYNGEE. Here the CDR3 DNA reads TGTGCCAGCAGCGTAGGAGCGGGGCTCACCTACGAGCAGTACTTC. It translates to CASSVGAGLTYEQYF.